The 2 T cell receptor beta chains reported below all come from one sample, sequenced in a study of T-cell reconstitution after alpha-beta-depleted transplantation in children. TCRbeta library preparation incorporated unique molecular identifiers. TCRdb processed the PCR reads anew with MiXCR; each CDR3 protein has one entry. The data show 500,000 to 750,000 distinct CDR3 sequences, 25% to 30% seen once. The sample in question was PBMCs, obtained before TCRalphabeta/CD19-depleted stem cell transplant. These receptors came from a boy younger than two with Wiskott-Aldrich syndrome, due to receive a stem cell transplant.

This rearrangement joins TRBV10-3 to TRBJ1-2, with 7 bases that match TRBD1. The J segment lost 0 bases and the V segment lost 2 bases, leaving 3 bases of the junction unmatched. Germline loops: CDR1 ENHRY, CDR2 SYGVKD. The CDR3 runs 15 residues. The CDR3 loop reads CAISEVQGANYGYTF. The CDR3 nucleotides are TGTGCCATCAGTGAGGTCCAGGGGGCTAACTATGGCTACACCTTC.

This chain connects TRBV11-1 to TRBJ2-5, with 14 nucleotides matching TRBD2. The CDR3 spans 19 residues. CDR1 and CDR2 (germline): SGHAT, FQDESV (reference sequence). Trimming took 4 bases from V and 2 from J; bases not matched to a gene: 12. This CDR3 reads CASSSRRGLAGVGQETQYF. CDR3 bases: TGTGCCAGCAGCTCCCGCCGGGGACTAGCGGGAGTTGGGCAAGAGACCCAGTACTTC.